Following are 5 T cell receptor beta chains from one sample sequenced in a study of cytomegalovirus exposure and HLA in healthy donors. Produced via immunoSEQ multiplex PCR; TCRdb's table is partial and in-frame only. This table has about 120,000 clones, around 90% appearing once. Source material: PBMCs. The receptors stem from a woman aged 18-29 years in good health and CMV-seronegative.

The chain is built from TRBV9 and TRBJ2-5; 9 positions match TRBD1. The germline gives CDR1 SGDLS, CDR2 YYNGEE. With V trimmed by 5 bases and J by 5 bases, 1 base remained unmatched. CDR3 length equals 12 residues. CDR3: CASSGQGETQYF. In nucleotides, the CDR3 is TGTGCCAGCAGTGGACAGGGGGAGACCCAGTACTTC.

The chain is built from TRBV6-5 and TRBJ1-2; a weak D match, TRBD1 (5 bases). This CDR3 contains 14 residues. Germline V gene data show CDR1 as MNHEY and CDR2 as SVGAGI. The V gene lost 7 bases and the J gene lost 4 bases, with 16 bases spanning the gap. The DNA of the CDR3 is TGTGCCAGCAAGCTAGGGGCCAAGGGCTATGGCTACACCTTC. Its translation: CASKLGAKGYGYTF.

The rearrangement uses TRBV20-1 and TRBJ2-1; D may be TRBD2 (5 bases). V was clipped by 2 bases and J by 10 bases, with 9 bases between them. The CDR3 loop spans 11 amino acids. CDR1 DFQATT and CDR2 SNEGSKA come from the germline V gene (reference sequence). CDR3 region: CSARSREEQFF. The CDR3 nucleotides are TGCAGTGCTAGAAGTCGGGAAGAGCAGTTCTTC.

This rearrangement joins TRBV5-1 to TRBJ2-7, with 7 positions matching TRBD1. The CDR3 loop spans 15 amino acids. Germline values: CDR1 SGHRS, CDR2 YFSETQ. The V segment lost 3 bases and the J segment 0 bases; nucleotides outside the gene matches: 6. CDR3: CASSWKGASSYEQYF. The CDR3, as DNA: TGCGCCAGCAGCTGGAAGGGGGCAAGCTCCTACGAGCAGTACTTC.

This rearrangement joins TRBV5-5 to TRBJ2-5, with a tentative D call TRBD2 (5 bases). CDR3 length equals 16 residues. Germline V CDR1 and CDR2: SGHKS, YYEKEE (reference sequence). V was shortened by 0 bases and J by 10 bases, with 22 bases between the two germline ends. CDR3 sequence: CASSLAPRAVGMVQYF. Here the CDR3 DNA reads TGTGCCAGCAGCTTGGCTCCGCGGGCCGTGGGGATGGTCCAGTACTTC.